The 21 T cell receptor beta chains listed next were all sequenced from one sample in a study of shared clonotypes between healthy human individuals. Data came from immunoSEQ multiplex PCR; TCRdb stores just in-frame clones and leaves some out. The sample consists of roughly 770,000 clones, about 96% of them appearing once. The naive CD8 population came from CD45RO-negative cells selected for CCR7, without terminally differentiated effector memory CD45RA+ cells. The sequenced sample consisted of naive CD8+ T cells sorted from blood. These receptors all stem from a man aged 25-45 years in good health.

With respect to this clone: Within the sample, other DNA sequences also encode this same CDR3. The V call is TRBV5-1, the J call TRBJ2-1; D is unclear. V gave up 2 bases and J gave up 0 bases, with 9 bases separating them. CDR1 and CDR2 (germline): SGHRS, YFSETQ. The CDR3 covers 15 residues. The DNA for the CDR3 is TGCGCCAGCAGCTTACGGCAGAGCTCCTACAATGAGCAGTTCTTC. Translated, it gives CASSLRQSSYNEQFF. The entire variable domain, with the rest obtained from reference TRBV5-1 and TRBJ2-1, is as follows: KAGVTQTPRYLIKTRGQQVTLSCSPISGHRSVSWYQQTPGQGLQFLFEYFSETQRNKGNFPGRFSGRQFSNSRSEMNVSTLELGDSALYLCASSLRQSSYNEQFFGPGTRLTVL.

The chain joins TRBV4-1 to TRBJ2-1, with 7 nucleotides matching TRBD1. This CDR3 has 19 residues. The J segment lost 5 bases and the V segment lost 1 base, leaving 17 bases of the junction unmatched. The germline V gene has CDR1 MGHRA and CDR2 YSYEKL. The CDR3, as DNA: TGCGCCAGCAGCCAAGTCTTGCCTACCACCGGGACAGCCAACAATGAGCAGTTCTTC. Amino acids: CASSQVLPTTGTANNEQFF.

This chain joins TRBV27 and TRBJ1-2, with a possible D match to TRBD1 (5 bases). The germline V and J ends were trimmed by 5 bases and 4 bases, with 11 bases remaining between them. This CDR3 region has 13 residues. Per the germline V gene, CDR1 is MNHEY and CDR2 is SMNVEV (reference sequence). The CDR3 here is CASSPQGLYGYTF. CDR3 nucleotide sequence: TGTGCCAGCAGTCCGCAGGGTCTCTATGGCTACACCTTC.

Comment on this clone: The sample carries other DNA sequences with the same CDR3. The chain employs TRBV9 and TRBJ2-7; TRBD2 matches 8 bases. CDR1 and CDR2 from the germline V gene are SGDLS and YYNGEE. V lost 0 bases to trimming and J lost 3 bases; unmatched junction nucleotides: 5. The CDR3 is 15 amino acids. The CDR3 loop reads CASSVGGLAGYEQYF. The CDR3 DNA follows: TGTGCCAGCAGCGTAGGAGGACTAGCAGGCTACGAGCAGTACTTC.

The rearrangement links TRBV5-4 to TRBJ2-7; 7 bases are shared with TRBD1. There are 12 residues in the CDR3. Losses at the gene ends were 4 bases for V and 7 bases for J; bases not matched to a gene: 5. Germline V gene data show CDR1 as SGHNT and CDR2 as YYREEE (reference sequence). The CDR3 here is CASSHTGVEQYF. The CDR3 DNA sequence: TGTGCCAGCAGCCACACAGGGGTAGAGCAGTACTTC. The whole variable domain, remainder taken from reference TRBV5-4 and TRBJ2-7, is ETGVTQSPTHLIKTRGQQVTLRCSSQSGHNTVSWYQQALGQGPQFIFQYYREEENGRGNFPPRFSGLQFPNYSSELNVNALELDDSALYLCASSHTGVEQYFGPGTRLTVT.

The V and J genes are TRBV27 and TRBJ2-2; D unclear. Germline V gene sequence: CDR1 MNHEY, CDR2 SMNVEV (reference sequence). The CDR3 contains 13 residues. Trimming cost V 3 bases and J 3 bases, with 5 bases left between them. For the CDR3, the DNA is TGTGCCAGCAGTTTTTTAGACACCGGGGAGCTGTTTTTT. Its translation: CASSFLDTGELFF.

This chain links TRBV6-6 with TRBJ1-1, with D unresolved. V was shortened by 0 bases and J by 1 base, with 9 bases between the two germline ends. This CDR3 has 15 amino acids. CDR1 is MNHNY and CDR2 is SVGAGI in the germline V gene (reference sequence). The CDR3 sequence is CASSYSWEQNTEAFF. The CDR3 coding sequence is TGTGCCAGCAGTTACTCGTGGGAACAGAACACTGAAGCTTTCTTT.

The rearrangement uses TRBV5-1 and TRBJ2-5; D uncertain. This CDR3 contains 16 residues. CDR1 and CDR2 (germline): SGHRS, YFSETQ. Trimming left V 0 bases short and J 2 bases short, with 14 bases between. CDR3 residues: CASSLADPAAQETQYF. CDR3 DNA sequence: TGCGCCAGCAGCTTGGCTGATCCGGCGGCTCAAGAGACCCAGTACTTC.

This sequence joins TRBV5-4 and TRBJ2-2, with TRBD1 matching over 8 bases. This CDR3 comprises 14 residues. Germline CDR1 is SGHNT and CDR2 is YYREEE (reference sequence). V lost 0 bases to trimming and J lost 10 bases; unmatched junction nucleotides: 5. DNA of the CDR3: TGTGCCAGCAGCTTGGGGACAGGGACGATGGAGCTGTTTTTT. Its protein product is CASSLGTGTMELFF.

The CDR3 nucleotides are TGTGCCAGCAGCTTACGGCTAGCGGGAATCTACGAGCAGTACTTC. Translation gives CASSLRLAGIYEQYF. The rearrangement joins TRBV7-6 to TRBJ2-7; 9 nucleotides match TRBD2. CDR1 and CDR2 from the germline V gene are SGHVS and FNYEAQ. The CDR3 contains 15 residues. V shed 2 bases and J 3 bases; nucleotides not matched to a gene: 5.

This clone appeared once. This chain connects TRBV28 to TRBJ1-3; D unresolved. The V gene lost 6 bases and the J gene lost 0 bases, with 18 bases spanning the gap. Germline CDR1 and CDR2: MDHEN and SYDVKM. This CDR3 is built from 17 residues. CDR3 sequence: CASSPFSSPFSGNTIYF. CDR3 in DNA: TGTGCCAGCAGCCCGTTTTCCTCGCCCTTCTCTGGAAACACCATATATTTT.

The J gene is TRBJ1-1, the V gene TRBV10-3; unclear D gene. Trimming stripped 8 bases from V and 6 bases from J, with 10 bases between. The CDR3 runs 11 residues. CDR1 ENHRY and CDR2 SYGVKD come from the germline V gene. Here the CDR3 DNA reads TGTGCCATCGGTCCGGCCGCTGAAGCTTTCTTT. Translated, it gives CAIGPAAEAFF.

V gene TRBV27 combines with J gene TRBJ2-3, with 8 bases identical to TRBD2. This CDR3 contains 16 residues. Germline V gene data show CDR1 as MNHEY and CDR2 as SMNVEV (reference sequence). The V segment lost 6 bases and the J segment 6 bases; nucleotides outside the gene matches: 14. CDR3 loop: CASRNPTGLVADTQYF. The CDR3 DNA is TGTGCCAGCAGAAACCCCACGGGACTAGTGGCTGATACGCAGTATTTT.

The chain has TRBV27 and TRBJ2-7; TRBD2 is a possible D gene (5 bases). V lost 2 bases and J 1 base, leaving 9 bases between the germline ends. This CDR3 comprises 14 residues. Germline V gene sequence: CDR1 MNHEY, CDR2 SMNVEV (reference sequence). The CDR3 region has the DNA TGTGCCAGCAGTTTAAGGCTAGCTTCCTACGAGCAGTACTTC. This sequence encodes CASSLRLASYEQYF.

The chain is built from TRBV9 and TRBJ2-6; 8 positions agree with TRBD1. Losses at the gene ends were 3 bases for V and 4 bases for J; bases not matched to a gene: 3. The CDR3 totals 15 residues. Germline-derived CDR1 and CDR2 are SGDLS and YYNGEE. The CDR3, as DNA: TGTGCCAGCAGCGGGACAGGGTCCGGGGCCAACGTCCTGACTTTC. Encoded protein: CASSGTGSGANVLTF.

The chain uses TRBV11-2 and TRBJ1-1; no reliable D call. V lost 5 bases and J 6 bases, leaving 19 bases between the germline ends. This CDR3 comprises 15 residues. The germline gives CDR1 SGHAT, CDR2 FQNNGV. Here the CDR3 DNA reads TGTGCCAGCAGCCCGCTCCCCGATTTATGGGCTGAAGCTTTCTTT. It is translated as CASSPLPDLWAEAFF.

This clone came up once. The chain couples TRBV7-9 to TRBJ2-7; 11 bases match TRBD2. V lost 5 bases and J lost 2; bases outside the gene matches: 11. CDR1 and CDR2 (germline): SEHNR, FQNEAQ (reference sequence). CDR3 size: 17 residues. The CDR3 bases are TGTGCCAGCAGCGCGCCCCGGACTAGCGGGCCCACCTACGAGCAGTACTTC. Its translation: CASSAPRTSGPTYEQYF.

The chain employs TRBV28 and TRBJ2-7; 8 bases agree with TRBD2. The germline gives CDR1 MDHEN, CDR2 SYDVKM. The CDR3 sequence is 15 residues long. After removal of 5 bases from V and 4 bases from J, the junction contained 10 bases not matched to a gene. The CDR3 here is CASSPLIAGPYEQYF. Written as DNA, the CDR3 is TGTGCCAGCAGTCCTTTAATAGCGGGACCTTACGAGCAGTACTTC.

V and J are TRBV7-9 and TRBJ2-1; D possibly corresponds to TRBD1 (6 bases). The CDR3 has 16 amino acids. With 4 bases removed from V and 0 bases from J, the gap between germline ends came to 13 bases. Germline CDR1 is SEHNR and CDR2 is FQNEAQ (reference sequence). CDR3 residues: CASSSNRDNSYNEQFF. CDR3 nucleotides: TGTGCCAGCAGCTCGAACCGGGACAACTCCTACAATGAGCAGTTCTTC.

This chain joins TRBV15 and TRBJ2-2; 8 bases align to TRBD1. From germline, CDR1 is LNHNV and CDR2 YYDKDF (reference sequence). Trimming removed 8 bases from V and 2 bases from J; junction bases left unmatched: 7. The CDR3 contains 15 residues. This CDR3 reads CATSWDRTNTGELFF. The CDR3 DNA follows: TGTGCCACCTCTTGGGACAGGACAAACACCGGGGAGCTGTTTTTT.

The V gene is TRBV4-1, the J gene TRBJ2-7, with 8 positions matching TRBD2. The ends lost 0 bases at V and 2 bases at J; junction bases unmatched: 3. The CDR3 contains 15 residues. Germline CDR1 is MGHRA and CDR2 is YSYEKL. This chain's CDR3 is CASSQEAGAPYEQYF. The CDR3 DNA reads as TGCGCCAGCAGCCAAGAAGCGGGAGCACCCTACGAGCAGTACTTC.